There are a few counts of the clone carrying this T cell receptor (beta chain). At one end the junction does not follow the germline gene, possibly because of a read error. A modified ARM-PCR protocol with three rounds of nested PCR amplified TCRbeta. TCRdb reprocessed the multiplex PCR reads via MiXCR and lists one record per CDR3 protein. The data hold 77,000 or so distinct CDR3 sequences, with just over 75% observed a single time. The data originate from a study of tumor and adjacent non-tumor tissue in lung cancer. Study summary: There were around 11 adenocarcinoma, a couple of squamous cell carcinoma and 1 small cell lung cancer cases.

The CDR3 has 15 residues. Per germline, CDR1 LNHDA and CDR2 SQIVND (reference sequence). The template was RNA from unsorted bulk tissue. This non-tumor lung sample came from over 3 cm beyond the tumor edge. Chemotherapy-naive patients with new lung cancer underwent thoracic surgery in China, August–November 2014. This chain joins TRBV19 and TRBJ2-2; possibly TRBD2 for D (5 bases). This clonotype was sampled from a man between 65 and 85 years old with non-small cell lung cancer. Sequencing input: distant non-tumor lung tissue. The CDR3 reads CASFHWDTNTGELFF. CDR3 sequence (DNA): TGTGCCAGTTTCCATTGGGATACGAACACCGGGGAGCTCTTTTTT.